These T cell receptor beta chains were read from a single sample in a study of regulatory T cells in long-lasting Graves disease. TCRdb used MiXCR to reprocess the multiplex PCR reads, holding one entry per CDR3 protein. This sample yields 500,000 to 700,000 distinct CDR3 sequences, of which roughly 16% are seen a single time; more than 15% belongs to the top ten. Another study also made use of these data, one on T cells in Graves' hyperthyroidism and ophthalmopathy.

The specimen was peripheral blood mononuclear cells (PBMCs), collected at new diagnosis, from a patient treated with antithyroid drugs. The source is a woman aged 30 to 39 with Graves disease. The CDR3 runs from the conserved cysteine through the conserved F or W. A D gene is named only where the DNA matches it firmly. Clone size is shown for a subset of rows, as once, few, many or a class of expanded clone.

v_gene,j_gene,d_gene,abundance,CDR3aa,CDR3nt
TRBV5-1,TRBJ2-7,TRBD2,few,CASSLVAGPDEQYF,TGCGCCAGCAGCTTGGTAGCGGGCCCAGACGAGCAGTACTTC
TRBV6-1,TRBJ2-3,.,many,CASSVKSGTDTQYF,TGTGCCAGCAGCGTTAAGTCGGGCACAGATACGCAGTATTTT
TRBV28,TRBJ1-2,TRBD1,many,CASTRGANYGYTF,TGTGCCAGCACCAGGGGGGCAAACTATGGCTACACCTTC
TRBV3-1,TRBJ2-1,TRBD2,few,CASSRLLAGPQFF,TGTGCCAGCAGCCGACTTCTAGCGGGTCCGCAGTTCTTC
TRBV6-2/TRBV6-3,TRBJ1-5,.,many,CASMGITGNQPQHF,TGTGCCAGCATGGGGATAACCGGCAATCAGCCCCAGCATTTT
TRBV11-2,TRBJ2-1,TRBD2,many,CASSPPGLAGSEQFF,TGTGCCAGCAGCCCACCGGGACTAGCGGGATCTGAGCAGTTCTTC
TRBV2,TRBJ1-5,TRBD1,many,CASSADRNQPQHF,TGTGCCAGCAGTGCGGACAGGAATCAGCCCCAGCATTTT
TRBV28,TRBJ2-4,TRBD2,many,CATIAGLAKNIQYF,TGTGCCACAATAGCGGGACTAGCCAAAAACATTCAGTACTTC
TRBV6-5,TRBJ1-6,.,many,CASSFRGSHQGSIDSPLHF,TGTGCCAGCAGTTTTAGAGGCAGCCACCAAGGGTCGATCGACTCACCCCTCCACTTT
TRBV19,TRBJ2-7,.,many,CASSTGQHVTYEQYF,TGTGCCAGTAGTACCGGACAGCACGTTACTTACGAGCAGTACTTC
TRBV20-1,TRBJ1-2,.,.,CSARDSADKGYGYTF,TGCAGTGCTAGAGATTCGGCAGACAAAGGCTATGGCTACACCTTC
TRBV20-1,TRBJ2-6,.,many,CSATQGSVSGANVLTF,TGCAGTGCTACACAGGGTAGTGTCTCTGGGGCCAACGTCCTGACTTTC
TRBV28,TRBJ2-7,TRBD2,many,CASSFSYRTSGGDF,TGTGCCAGCAGTTTTTCTTACAGGACTAGCGGCGGAGACTTC
TRBV7-6,TRBJ1-4,.,many,CASSRGGNGNEKLFF,TGTGCCAGCAGCCGAGGAGGGAACGGGAATGAAAAACTGTTTTTT
TRBV6-1,TRBJ1-3,TRBD1,.,CASRPDRASSGNTIYF,TGTGCCAGCAGACCCGACAGGGCCTCATCTGGAAACACCATATATTTT
TRBV6-9,TRBJ1-6,TRBD1,few,CASSYSNRDRHSPLHF,TGTGCCAGCAGTTACTCGAATCGGGACAGACATTCACCCCTCCACTTT
TRBV12-3/TRBV12-4,TRBJ2-5,TRBD2,many,CASSLSLGRAAETQYF,TGTGCCAGCAGCCTATCCCTCGGGAGGGCTGCGGAGACCCAGTACTTC
TRBV5-6,TRBJ2-3,.,.,CASSWTADTQYF,TGTGCCAGCAGCTGGACGGCAGATACGCAGTATTTT
TRBV6-1,TRBJ1-5,.,many,CASEAGAAWHSNQPQHF,TGTGCCAGCGAGGCGGGGGCCGCGTGGCATAGCAATCAGCCCCAGCATTTT
TRBV7-2,TRBJ2-2,.,many,CASSPRTGVGNTGELFF,TGTGCCAGCAGCCCCCGCACCGGAGTGGGGAACACCGGGGAGCTGTTTTTT
TRBV5-1,TRBJ2-1,TRBD2,few,CASSPPTSGSLFF,TGTGCCAGCAGCCCCCCGACTAGCGGGAGTCTGTTCTTC
TRBV30,TRBJ2-3,TRBD2,.,CARREELSTDTQYF,TGTGCCCGCCGGGAGGAGCTGAGCACAGATACGCAGTATTTT
TRBV11-2,TRBJ2-1,.,many,CASSLEGTQQFF,TGTGCCAGCAGCCTTGAAGGGACACAGCAGTTCTTC
TRBV28,TRBJ2-5,TRBD2,.,CASTTGLATPPVYF,TGTGCCAGCACAACGGGACTAGCGACCCCCCCTGTGTACTTC
TRBV11-2,TRBJ2-1,TRBD1,many,CASSGDRNEQFF,TGTGCCAGCAGTGGGGACAGAAATGAGCAGTTCTTC
TRBV28,TRBJ2-1,.,.,CASRLRHNEQFF,TGTGCCAGCAGACTACGCCACAATGAGCAGTTCTTC
TRBV6-1,TRBJ2-7,TRBD2,many,CASSEIGRAREQYF,TGTGCCAGCAGTGAAATCGGGAGGGCCAGGGAGCAGTACTTC
TRBV6-5,TRBJ2-7,TRBD1,few,CASSYGYKPGQGAYEQYF,TGTGCCAGCAGTTACGGATATAAACCGGGACAGGGGGCCTACGAGCAGTACTTC
TRBV28,TRBJ2-7,.,many,CASSLSLWDKSSYEQYF,TGTGCCAGCAGTTTAAGTCTGTGGGACAAGAGCTCCTACGAGCAGTACTTC
TRBV28,TRBJ1-3,TRBD1,many,CASSSGQTRNTIYF,TGTGCCAGCAGTTCGGGACAGACCCGGAACACCATATATTTT
TRBV6-1,TRBJ2-7,.,.,CASSESEFSFRPGEQYF,TGTGCCAGCAGTGAATCCGAATTTTCGTTCCGGCCTGGGGAGCAGTACTTC
TRBV28,TRBJ2-2,.,many,CASRFTGELFF,TGTGCCAGCAGATTTACGGGGGAGCTGTTTTTT
TRBV3-1,TRBJ1-3,TRBD1,.,CASSQSSTGRDTIYF,TGTGCCAGCAGCCAATCTTCGACAGGGCGTGACACCATATATTTT
TRBV5-5,TRBJ2-7,.,few,CASSPRVDSHEQYF,TGTGCCAGCAGCCCCCGGGTGGATTCCCACGAGCAGTACTTC
TRBV20-1,TRBJ2-7,.,.,CSARRYTSTSEQYF,TGCAGTGCTCGTCGTTACACTTCTACCTCCGAGCAGTACTTC
TRBV28,TRBJ1-2,.,.,CASSSQGVDYGYTF,TGTGCCAGCAGCTCCCAGGGAGTAGACTATGGCTACACCTTC
TRBV5-8,TRBJ1-1,TRBD1,.,CASSNRDRENTEAFF,TGTGCCAGCAGCAATAGGGACAGGGAAAACACTGAGGCTTTCTTT
TRBV5-1,TRBJ2-1,TRBD2,many,CASSSGTSGSRSYNEQFF,TGCGCCAGCAGTTCCGGGACTAGCGGGAGTAGGTCCTACAATGAGCAGTTCTTC
TRBV7-2,TRBJ1-1,.,.,CASSLEWPGANTEAFF,TGTGCCAGCAGCTTAGAATGGCCGGGCGCGAACACTGAAGCTTTCTTT
TRBV20-1,TRBJ1-4,TRBD1,many,CSARAGQTIGEKLFF,TGCAGTGCTAGAGCGGGACAGACGATTGGTGAAAAACTGTTTTTT